The clone carrying this T cell receptor (beta chain) was counted many times. Noted time point: newly diagnosed GD, antithyroid drugs for less than 3 months. RNA extracted from PBMCs served as the sequencing template. The sample comes from a study of regulatory T cells in long-lasting Graves disease. Through Arm-PCR of CDR3 regions and iRepertoire HTBI primers, TCR beta libraries were built. In the source study's methods: The study identified 62 TRBV and about 13 TRBJ segments across samples. TCRdb passed the multiplex PCR reads through MiXCR, listing each CDR3 protein once. These V and J calls are TCRdb output, not the study's own analysis. This sample has fewer than 550,000 distinct CDR3 sequences, with 15% to 20% found just once. These data were likewise used in another study, on T cells in Graves' hyperthyroidism and ophthalmopathy.

This clonotype was sampled from a woman between 40 and 65 years old with Graves disease. The material sequenced was peripheral blood mononuclear cells (PBMCs), taken at new diagnosis, from a patient treated with antithyroid drugs.

This CDR3 reads CSARGSSGAYNEQFF. DNA of the CDR3: TGCAGTGCTAGGGGGAGCAGCGGGGCCTACAATGAGCAGTTCTTC. V gene TRBV20-1 combines with J gene TRBJ2-1, with 7 positions matching TRBD2. In germline, CDR1 is DFQATT, CDR2 SNEGSKA (reference sequence). Losses at the gene ends were 3 bases for V and 2 bases for J; bases not matched to a gene: 7. The CDR3 contains 15 residues.